These 5 T cell receptor beta chains were sequenced from one sample in a study of T cell repertoires in cytomegalovirus infection. Using its own MiXCR run on the reads, TCRdb lists one record per CDR3 protein. The sample consists of hundreds of thousands of distinct CDR3 sequences, under 25% of them appearing once. The sample consisted of CD8+ T cells from PBMCs. The receptors shown here come from a human donor in good health (CMV status not recorded). Some clones in this sample may be carry-over from other donors' samples.

This clonotype was recorded many times. CDR3 nucleotides: TGTGCCAGCAGCCAAGATCAACGGGGGGGGTGGAGCACAGATACGCAGTATTTT. Its translation is CASSQDQRGGWSTDTQYF. The V gene is TRBV4-2, the J gene TRBJ2-3, with 8 bases aligning to TRBD2. V trimming: 0 bases; J trimming: 0 bases; junction bases outside the gene matches: 8. The CDR3 totals 18 residues. Looked up from germline, CDR1 is LGHNA and CDR2 is YNFKEQ.

For this clonotype: A read error may be the cause here, since a much bigger clone is one base away. The chain uses TRBV7-6 and TRBJ2-7; D unresolved. CDR3 length equals 13 residues. The germline gives CDR1 SGHVS, CDR2 FNYEAQ. CDR3 in amino acids: CTSSPSGAYEQYF. Here the CDR3 DNA reads TGTACCAGCAGCCCGTCCGGCGCCTACGAGCAGTACTTC.

This rearrangement joins TRBV5-1 to TRBJ1-1; 11 bases are shared with TRBD1. The CDR3 spans 17 residues. With 5 bases clipped from V and 1 base from J, the junction kept 10 bases outside the gene matches. From germline, CDR1 is SGHRS and CDR2 YFSETQ. The CDR3 sequence is CASSPGTGGYGNTEAFF. CDR3 nucleotide sequence: TGCGCCAGCAGTCCCGGGACAGGGGGTTACGGGAACACTGAAGCTTTCTTT. The whole variable domain, filled in from reference TRBV5-1 and TRBJ1-1, reads KAGVTQTPRYLIKTRGQQVTLSCSPISGHRSVSWYQQTPGQGLQFLFEYFSETQRNKGNFPGRFSGRQFSNSRSEMNVSTLELGDSALYLCASSPGTGGYGNTEAFFGQGTRLTVV.

This clonotype was counted ten times or more. J is TRBJ2-7 and V is TRBV5-6; D is uncertain. The V end lost 0 bases, the J end lost 0 bases, and 7 bases lay between the germline ends. This CDR3 is built from 14 residues. Per the germline V gene, CDR1 is SGHDT and CDR2 is YYEEEE. The DNA of the CDR3 is TGTGCCAGCAGCTTGGCCCTGAACTCCTACGAGCAGTACTTC. It codes for CASSLALNSYEQYF.

This clonotype was detected ten times or more. The CDR3 coding sequence is TGTGCCAGCAGTGCCGGCAGCTCCTACAATGAGCAGTTCTTC. This codes for CASSAGSSYNEQFF. The chain couples TRBV12-3 or TRBV12-4 to TRBJ2-1; D gene ambiguous. V dropped 5 bases and J dropped 0 bases, with 8 bases sitting between them. This CDR3 has 14 residues.